The 20 T cell receptor beta chains reported below all come from one sample, sequenced in a study of T cell responses to AZD1222 COVID-19 vaccine. Assay used: immunoSEQ multiplex PCR; TCRdb lists only in-frame clones, some missing. The sample has approximately 100,000 clones; over 75% are singletons. The source was peripheral blood, collected 28 days after the second AZD1222 dose. The receptors originated from an adult who received the AZD1222 COVID-19 vaccine.

V gene TRBV30 combines with J gene TRBJ2-1, with a possible D match to TRBD1 (6 bases). Per the germline V gene, CDR1 is GTSNPN and CDR2 is SVGIG (reference sequence). This CDR3 has 12 amino acids. Trimming pared 2 bases from V and 6 bases from J, leaving 8 bases between. CDR3 sequence reads: CAWSSQGNEQFF. DNA for the CDR3: TGTGCCTGGAGTTCACAGGGCAATGAGCAGTTCTTC.

V gene TRBV11-2 combines with J gene TRBJ2-7, with D perhaps matching TRBD2 (5 bases). V lost 0 bases, J lost 6 bases, and 9 bases lay in between. The CDR3 spans 13 residues. The germline CDR1 and CDR2 sequences are SGHAT and FQNNGV. The CDR3 DNA is TGTGCCAGCAGCTTAGAGCGGGCCACCGAGCAGTACTTC. It yields the protein CASSLERATEQYF. The full variable domain, with the rest looked up from reference TRBV11-2 and TRBJ2-7, is EAGVAQSPRYKIIEKRQSVAFWCNPISGHATLYWYQQILGQGPKLLIQFQNNGVVDDSQLPKDRFSAERLKGVDSTLKIQPAKLEDSAVYLCASSLERATEQYFGPGTRLTVT.

The rearrangement uses TRBV27 and TRBJ1-2, with unresolved D. The V end lost 5 bases, the J end lost 6 bases, and 10 bases lay between the germline ends. CDR1 is MNHEY, CDR2 SMNVEV, per germline (reference sequence). The CDR3 contains 12 residues. CDR3 sequence: CASSRPGDGYTF. The CDR3 bases are TGTGCCAGCAGTAGGCCAGGAGATGGCTACACCTTC.

The CDR3 region has the DNA TGTGCCAGCAGTTTAGGGACACTGTACGAGCAGTACTTC. It encodes CASSLGTLYEQYF. V gene TRBV2 combines with J gene TRBJ2-7, with a weak D call TRBD1 (6 bases). CDR3 length equals 13 residues. From germline, CDR1 is SNHLY and CDR2 FYNNEI. The germline V and J ends were trimmed by 5 bases and 4 bases, with 12 bases remaining between them.

In this sample, this clone turned up a few times. This rearrangement joins TRBV24-1 to TRBJ2-1; 7 bases map to TRBD2. The length of the CDR3 is 16 residues. Germline V gives CDR1 KGHDR, CDR2 SFDVKD. J lost 0 bases, V lost 2 bases, and 3 bases had no gene match. CDR3 coding DNA: TGTGCCACCAGTGATTCGACGGGGGGCTCCTACAATGAGCAGTTCTTC. Its translation: CATSDSTGGSYNEQFF.

This clone was detected a few times. The genes are TRBV9 and TRBJ2-7, with TRBD1 identical over 10 bases. CDR3 length: 15 residues. Unmatched junction bases numbered 2, after V lost 0 bases and J lost 2 bases. The V gene's germline CDR1 is SGDLS and CDR2 YYNGEE. CDR3 amino acids: CASSVGTGGTYEQYF. The DNA for the CDR3 is TGTGCCAGCAGCGTAGGGACAGGGGGAACCTACGAGCAGTACTTC.

This chain uses TRBV5-1 with TRBJ2-1; tentatively, D is TRBD2 (6 bases). The V and J ends lost 5 bases and 2 bases respectively, with 14 bases between them. Germline V lookup: CDR1 SGHRS, CDR2 YFSETQ. The length of the CDR3 is 15 residues. The CDR3 loop reads CASSSGLTTYNEQFF. The CDR3, as DNA: TGCGCCAGCAGTTCGGGACTTACGACCTACAATGAGCAGTTCTTC.

This chain joins TRBV30 and TRBJ1-6; 7 bases are a match to TRBD1. This CDR3 comprises 13 residues. V shed 3 bases and J 7 bases; nucleotides not matched to a gene: 3. CDR1 is GTSNPN, CDR2 SVGIG, per germline (reference sequence). The CDR3 DNA sequence: TGTGCCTGGAGGGAGGGGGCGAATTCACCCCTCCACTTT. This translates into CAWREGANSPLHF.

The chain carries TRBV30 and TRBJ2-7; 7 bases align to TRBD1. Trimming removed 4 bases from V and 1 base from J; junction bases left unmatched: 4. Germline-derived CDR1 and CDR2 are GTSNPN and SVGIG (reference sequence). This CDR3 is 13 amino acids long. CDR3 sequence (DNA): TGTGCCTGGACACCGGGACAGTCCTACGAGCAGTACTTC. It translates to CAWTPGQSYEQYF. Full variable domain (missing parts from reference TRBV30 and TRBJ2-7): SQTIHQWPATLVQPVGSPLSLECTVEGTSNPNLYWYRQAAGRGLQLLFYSVGIGQISSEVPQNLSASRPQDRQFILSSKKLLLSDSGFYLCAWTPGQSYEQYFGPGTRLTVT.

The chain is built from TRBV28 and TRBJ2-7; D gene ambiguous. The CDR3 extends over 11 amino acids. Trimming left V 6 bases short and J 4 bases short, with 7 bases between. From germline, CDR1 is MDHEN and CDR2 SYDVKM. The CDR3, as DNA: TGTGCCAGCAGCGAAAGGTACGAGCAGTACTTC. Protein product: CASSERYEQYF.

This chain joins TRBV7-9 and TRBJ1-1; no clear D. The germline V and J ends were trimmed by 6 bases and 0 bases, with 14 bases remaining between them. CDR1 SEHNR and CDR2 FQNEAQ come from the germline V gene (reference sequence). The CDR3 is made up of 15 amino acids. CDR3 in amino acids: CASRGLRGMNTEAFF. The DNA for the CDR3 is TGTGCCAGCAGGGGCCTTCGTGGGATGAACACTGAAGCTTTCTTT. The complete variable domain, with remaining parts taken from reference TRBV7-9 and TRBJ1-1, reads DTGVSQNPRHKITKRGQNVTFRCDPISEHNRLYWYRQTLGQGPEFLTYFQNEAQLEKSRLLSDRFSAERPKGSFSTLEIQRTEQGDSAMYLCASRGLRGMNTEAFFGQGTRLTVV.

This clone was counted once. V gene TRBV6-1 combines with J gene TRBJ1-3; 8 bases are shared with TRBD1. Trimming removed 1 base from V and 5 bases from J; junction bases left unmatched: 1. The CDR3 has 14 residues. Germline loops: CDR1 MNHNS, CDR2 SASEGT. In DNA form, the CDR3 reads TGTGCCAGCAGTGAAGGGACAGGGCGAAACACCATATATTTT. This encodes CASSEGTGRNTIYF.

V gene TRBV5-4 combines with J gene TRBJ2-7; D gene ambiguous. CDR1 and CDR2 (germline): SGHNT, YYREEE (reference sequence). The CDR3 has 14 amino acids. V lost 0 bases, J lost 1 base, and 8 bases lay in between. The CDR3 coding sequence is TGTGCCAGCAGCTTGGCCAGTGGGTCCTACGAGCAGTACTTC. It codes for CASSLASGSYEQYF.

The chain couples TRBV18 to TRBJ1-5; D not resolved. This CDR3 comprises 13 residues. With 6 bases removed from V and 9 bases from J, the gap between germline ends came to 15 bases. Germline-derived CDR1 and CDR2 are KGHSH and LQKENI. The DNA of the CDR3 is TGTGCCAGCTCGCCCGACGGAATCCGGCCCCAGCATTTT. It translates to CASSPDGIRPQHF.

The J gene is TRBJ1-1, the V gene TRBV4-2; D not resolved. Germline V lookup: CDR1 LGHNA, CDR2 YNFKEQ. The CDR3 has 13 residues. Trimming removed 0 bases from V and 6 bases from J, with 8 bases in between. The CDR3 DNA follows: TGTGCCAGCAGCCAAGATTTTACGGCTGAAGCTTTCTTT. Translating gives CASSQDFTAEAFF.

This sequence joins TRBV28 and TRBJ1-1; 8 bases align to TRBD1. There are 16 residues in the CDR3. V shed 6 bases, J shed 2 bases, and the junction held 11 bases outside the gene matches. CDR1 and CDR2 from the germline V gene are MDHEN and SYDVKM. CDR3 nucleotides: TGTGCCAGCAGAAGCACCCAGGGGGCGGCCAACACTGAAGCTTTCTTT. It specifies CASRSTQGAANTEAFF.

This clone was recorded a few times. This chain joins TRBV10-3 and TRBJ1-1; D remains ambiguous. The CDR3 sequence is 14 residues long. CDR1 and CDR2 from the germline V gene are ENHRY and SYGVKD. The V gene lost 5 bases and the J gene lost 3 bases, with 13 bases spanning the gap. The CDR3 spells CAISTRGSDTEAFF. The CDR3 DNA sequence: TGTGCCATCAGTACCCGCGGTTCGGACACTGAAGCTTTCTTT.

V usage is TRBV7-2 and J usage is TRBJ1-5; D unclear. CDR3 length: 19 amino acids. Per the germline V gene, CDR1 is SGHTA and CDR2 is FQGNSA. Between the trimmed V and J ends, which lost 3 bases and 0 bases, there was a span of 21 bases. The CDR3 protein is CASSFAGLTTIYSNQPQHF. CDR3 nucleotides: TGTGCCAGCAGCTTTGCCGGACTGACTACTATTTATAGCAATCAGCCCCAGCATTTT.

The chain couples TRBV6-4 to TRBJ2-6; no definite D call. Trimming removed 4 bases from V and 0 bases from J, with 4 bases in between. This CDR3 spans 14 amino acids. Germline CDR1 is MRHNA and CDR2 is SNTAGT. Written as DNA, the CDR3 is TGTGCCAGCAGTGTTGACTCTGGGGCCAACGTCCTGACTTTC. This gives the protein CASSVDSGANVLTF.

The chain combines TRBV9 with TRBJ2-1; 8 nucleotides agree with TRBD1. With 0 bases clipped from V and 4 bases from J, the junction kept 9 bases outside the gene matches. This CDR3 has 17 residues. Germline V gives CDR1 SGDLS, CDR2 YYNGEE. This CDR3 is CASSVDLGTGGYNEQFF. The DNA of the CDR3 is TGTGCCAGCAGCGTAGACCTCGGGACAGGTGGATACAATGAGCAGTTCTTC. The full variable domain, completed using reference TRBV9 and TRBJ2-1, is DSGVTQTPKHLITATGQRVTLRCSPRSGDLSVYWYQQSLDQGLQFLIQYYNGEERAKGNILERFSAQQFPDLHSELNLSSLELGDSALYFCASSVDLGTGGYNEQFFGPGTRLTVL.